This TCR beta chain was documented in a study of early T cells in non-severe SARS-CoV-2 infection. On the study more broadly: The chains were unpaired, and the sequenced material was bulk RNA from unsorted whole blood.

The CDR3 is made up of 15 amino acids. V shed 0 bases and J shed 7 bases, with 17 bases lying between them. CDR1 and CDR2 from the germline V gene are SGHRS and YFSETQ. Notes on the study in general: Matching against VDJdb likely underestimated virus-specific expansions, favoring anti-spike CD8.

Separate cDNA molecules each had unique molecular identifiers attached to them. TCRdb re-analysed the 5' RACE reads in MiXCR, keeping a single row per CDR3 protein. Of 20,000 to 25,000 distinct CDR3 sequences listed, less than 7% are singletons. This clonotype has a count of ten or more. Its specificity is unknown. This chain links TRBV5-1 with TRBJ2-7; D could derive from TRBD1 or TRBD2 (5 bases each). This TCR derives from an adult who was a healthcare worker with PCR-confirmed SARS-CoV-2 infection or an uninfected control (not recorded which). Specimen: whole blood. CDR3 loop: CASSLDKGRYEEQYF. DNA of the CDR3: TGCGCCAGCAGCTTGGACAAGGGACGTTATGAAGAGCAGTACTTC.